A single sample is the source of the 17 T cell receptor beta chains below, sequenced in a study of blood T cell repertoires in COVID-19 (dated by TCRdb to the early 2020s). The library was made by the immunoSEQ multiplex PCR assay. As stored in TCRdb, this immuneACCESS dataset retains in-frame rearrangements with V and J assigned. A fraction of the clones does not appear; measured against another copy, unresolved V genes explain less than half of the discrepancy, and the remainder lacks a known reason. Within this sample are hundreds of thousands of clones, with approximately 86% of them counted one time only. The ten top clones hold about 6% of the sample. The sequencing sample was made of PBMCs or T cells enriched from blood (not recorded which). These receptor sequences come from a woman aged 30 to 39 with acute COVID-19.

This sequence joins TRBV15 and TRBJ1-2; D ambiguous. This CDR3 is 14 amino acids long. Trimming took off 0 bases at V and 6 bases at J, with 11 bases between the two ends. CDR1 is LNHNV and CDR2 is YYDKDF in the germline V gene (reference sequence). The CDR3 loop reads CATSRDPFGDGYTF. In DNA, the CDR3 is TGTGCCACCAGCAGAGATCCCTTCGGAGATGGCTACACCTTC.

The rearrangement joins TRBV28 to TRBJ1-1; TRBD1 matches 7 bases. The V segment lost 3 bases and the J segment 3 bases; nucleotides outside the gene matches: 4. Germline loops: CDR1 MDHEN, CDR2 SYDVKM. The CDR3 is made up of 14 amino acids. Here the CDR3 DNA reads TGTGCCAGCAGTTTGCCAGGGGGTTACACTGAAGCTTTCTTT. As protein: CASSLPGGYTEAFF.

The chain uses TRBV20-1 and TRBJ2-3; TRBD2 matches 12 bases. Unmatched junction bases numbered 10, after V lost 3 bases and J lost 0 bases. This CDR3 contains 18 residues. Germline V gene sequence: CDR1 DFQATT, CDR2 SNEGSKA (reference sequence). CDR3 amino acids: CSASDLAGGTTSTDTQYF. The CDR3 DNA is TGCAGTGCTAGTGACCTAGCGGGAGGGACGACTAGCACAGATACGCAGTATTTT.

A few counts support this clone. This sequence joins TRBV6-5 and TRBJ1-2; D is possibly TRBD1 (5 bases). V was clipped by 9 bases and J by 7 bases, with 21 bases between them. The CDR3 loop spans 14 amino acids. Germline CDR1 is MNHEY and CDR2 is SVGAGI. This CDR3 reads CASRWSTASAGYTF. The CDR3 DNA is TGTGCCAGTAGGTGGTCGACAGCGTCGGCTGGCTACACCTTC.

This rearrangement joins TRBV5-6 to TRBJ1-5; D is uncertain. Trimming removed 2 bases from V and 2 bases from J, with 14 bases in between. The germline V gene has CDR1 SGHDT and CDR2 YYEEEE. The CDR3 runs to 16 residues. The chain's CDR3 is CASSFGGNRGNQPQHF. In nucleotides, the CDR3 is TGTGCCAGCAGCTTCGGCGGGAATCGTGGCAATCAGCCCCAGCATTTT.

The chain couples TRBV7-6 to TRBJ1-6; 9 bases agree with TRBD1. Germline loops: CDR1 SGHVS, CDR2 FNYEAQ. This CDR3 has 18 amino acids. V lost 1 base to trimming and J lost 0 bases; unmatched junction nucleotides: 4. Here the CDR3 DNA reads TGTGCCAGCAGCTTAGATGGGACAGGGAGCTCCTATAATTCACCCCTCCACTTT. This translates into CASSLDGTGSSYNSPLHF.

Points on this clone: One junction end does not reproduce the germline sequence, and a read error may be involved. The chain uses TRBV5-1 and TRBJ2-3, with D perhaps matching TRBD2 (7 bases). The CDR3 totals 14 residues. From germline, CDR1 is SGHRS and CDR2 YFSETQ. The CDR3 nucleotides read TGCGCCACCAGCCAAGGGGGAGGGGAAGATACGCAGTATTTT. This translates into CATSQGGGEDTQYF.

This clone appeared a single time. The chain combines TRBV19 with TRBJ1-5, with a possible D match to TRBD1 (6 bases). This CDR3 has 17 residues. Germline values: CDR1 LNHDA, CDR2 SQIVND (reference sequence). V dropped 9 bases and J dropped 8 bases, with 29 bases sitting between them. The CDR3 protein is CASNSIQKGRGSEPQHF. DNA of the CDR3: TGTGCCAGCAATAGTATCCAAAAGGGCAGGGGTTCGGAGCCCCAGCATTTT.

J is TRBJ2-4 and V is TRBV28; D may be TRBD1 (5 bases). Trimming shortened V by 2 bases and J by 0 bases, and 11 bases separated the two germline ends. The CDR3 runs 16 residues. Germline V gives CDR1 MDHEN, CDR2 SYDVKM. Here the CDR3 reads CASSLQSGIAKNIQYF. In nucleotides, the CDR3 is TGTGCCAGCAGTTTACAGTCAGGGATAGCCAAAAACATTCAGTACTTC.

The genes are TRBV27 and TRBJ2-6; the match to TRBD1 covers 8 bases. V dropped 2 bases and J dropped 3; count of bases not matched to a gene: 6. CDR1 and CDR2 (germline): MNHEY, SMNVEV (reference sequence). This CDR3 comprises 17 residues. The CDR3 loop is CASSLVAGGSGANVLTF. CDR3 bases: TGTGCCAGCAGTTTAGTGGCAGGGGGCAGTGGGGCCAACGTCCTGACTTTC.

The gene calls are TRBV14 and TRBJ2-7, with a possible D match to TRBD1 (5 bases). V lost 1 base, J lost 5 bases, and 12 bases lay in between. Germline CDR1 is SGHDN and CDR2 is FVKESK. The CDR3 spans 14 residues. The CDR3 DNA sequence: TGTGCCAGCAGCCAAGGTGGTGAAGGGGACGAGCAGTACTTC. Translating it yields CASSQGGEGDEQYF. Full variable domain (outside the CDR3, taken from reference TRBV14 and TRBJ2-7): EAGVTQFPSHSVIEKGQTVTLRCDPISGHDNLYWYRRVMGKEIKFLLHFVKESKQDESGMPNNRFLAERTGGTYSTLKVQPAELEDSGVYFCASSQGGEGDEQYFGPGTRLTVT.

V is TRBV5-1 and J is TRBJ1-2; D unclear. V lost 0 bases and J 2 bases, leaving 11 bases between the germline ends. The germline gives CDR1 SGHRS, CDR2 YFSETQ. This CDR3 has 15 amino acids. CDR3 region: CASSLGGGDNYGYTF. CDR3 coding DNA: TGCGCCAGCAGCTTGGGAGGAGGTGACAACTATGGCTACACCTTC.

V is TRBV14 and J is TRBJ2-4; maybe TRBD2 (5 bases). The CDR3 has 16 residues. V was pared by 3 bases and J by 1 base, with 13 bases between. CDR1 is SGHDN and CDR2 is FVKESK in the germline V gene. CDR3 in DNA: TGTGCCAGCAGCCACACACTAGAATCGGCCAAAAACATTCAGTACTTC. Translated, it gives CASSHTLESAKNIQYF.

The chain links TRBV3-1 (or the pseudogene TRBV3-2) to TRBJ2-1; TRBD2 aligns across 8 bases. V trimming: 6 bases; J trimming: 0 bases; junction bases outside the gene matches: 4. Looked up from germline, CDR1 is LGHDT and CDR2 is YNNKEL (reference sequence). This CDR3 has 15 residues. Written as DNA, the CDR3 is TGTGCCAGCAGGGTTGGGACTAGCTCCTACAATGAGCAGTTCTTC. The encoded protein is CASRVGTSSYNEQFF.

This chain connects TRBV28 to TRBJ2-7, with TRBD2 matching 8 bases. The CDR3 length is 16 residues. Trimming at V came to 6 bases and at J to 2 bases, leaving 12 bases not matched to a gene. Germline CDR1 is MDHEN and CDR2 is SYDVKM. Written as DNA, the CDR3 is TGTGCCAGCAGCTCCCCCGCGGGAGGTTATACCTACGAGCAGTACTTC. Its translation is CASSSPAGGYTYEQYF. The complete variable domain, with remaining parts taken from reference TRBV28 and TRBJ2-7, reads DVKVTQSSRYLVKRTGEKVFLECVQDMDHENMFWYRQDPGLGLRLIYFSYDVKMKEKGDIPEGYSVSREKKERFSLILESASTNQTSMYLCASSSPAGGYTYEQYFGPGTRLTVT.

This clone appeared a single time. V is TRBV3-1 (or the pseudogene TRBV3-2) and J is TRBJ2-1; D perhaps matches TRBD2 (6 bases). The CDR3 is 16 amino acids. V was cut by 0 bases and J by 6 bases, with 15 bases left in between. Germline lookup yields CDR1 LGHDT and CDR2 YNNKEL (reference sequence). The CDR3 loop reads CASSQDPGGYSNEQFF. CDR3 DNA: TGTGCCAGCAGCCAAGATCCCGGGGGATACTCCAATGAGCAGTTCTTC.

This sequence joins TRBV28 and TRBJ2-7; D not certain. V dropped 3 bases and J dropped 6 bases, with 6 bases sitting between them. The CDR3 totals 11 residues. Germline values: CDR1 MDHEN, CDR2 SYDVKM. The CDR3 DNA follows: TGTGCCAGCAGTTTTCGGTTCGAGCAGTACTTC. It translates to CASSFRFEQYF.